This T cell receptor beta chain was observed in a study of blood T cell repertoires in COVID-19. Study-wide background: PBMCs, B-cell-depleted T cells, or T cells provided the cDNA or gDNA that made up the material.

This CDR3 comprises 16 residues. Trimming took off 2 bases at V and 5 bases at J, with 17 bases between the two ends. Germline loops: CDR1 MNHEY, CDR2 SVGEGT. Methods used by the authors: Quantification of nucleated cells was approximated via reference gene primer amplification. Sequencing used immunoSEQ multiplex PCR; TCRdb keeps in-frame clones, though not all of them. V and J calls and clone size follow that table, whereas D and trimming were derived from the DNA. The profile shows 250,000 to 350,000 clones, more than 85% of them singletons. In assigning cohorts, the study relied on participant-reported clinical history.

Sequencing was done on a sample of PBMCs or T cells enriched from blood (not recorded which). The sequence came from a woman aged 25-40 years who had recovered from COVID-19. V usage is TRBV6-2 or TRBV6-3 and J usage is TRBJ2-3; D is perhaps TRBD2 (6 bases). This CDR3 is CASSYLRPSEGDTQYF. The CDR3 coding sequence is TGTGCCAGCAGTTACCTCAGACCGTCGGAGGGAGATACGCAGTATTTT.